What follows are 3 T cell receptor beta chains derived from one specimen sequenced in a study of blood T cell repertoires in COVID-19. Assay used: immunoSEQ multiplex PCR; TCRdb lists only in-frame clones, some missing. This table holds hundreds of thousands of clones, more than 70% found once. The sequenced sample was PBMCs or T cells enriched from blood (not recorded which). The receptors stem from a middle-aged woman with acute COVID-19.

About this clone: One end of the junction fails to match germline, which may point to a read error. The rearrangement joins TRBV7-7 to TRBJ2-5; D gene uncertain. CDR3 length equals 13 residues. CDR1 and CDR2 (germline): SSHAT, FNYEAQ (reference sequence). The CDR3 DNA is TGTGCTAGCAGCTTAAAGGCGGTCGGGACCCAGTACTTC. As protein: CASSLKAVGTQYF.

This chain uses TRBV5-5 with TRBJ1-5; 7 bases line up with TRBD1. After removal of 4 bases from V and 2 bases from J, the junction contained 3 bases not matched to a gene. Germline CDR1 is SGHKS and CDR2 is YYEKEE (reference sequence). This CDR3 spans 14 amino acids. CDR3 sequence reads: CASSKTGGNQPQHF. CDR3 nucleotides: TGTGCCAGCAGCAAAACAGGGGGCAATCAGCCCCAGCATTTT.

The V call is TRBV28, the J call TRBJ2-5; the match to TRBD1 covers 8 bases. J gave up 4 bases and V 4 bases, and 8 bases lay outside the gene matches. The CDR3 loop spans 15 amino acids. Germline V gene sequence: CDR1 MDHEN, CDR2 SYDVKM. The CDR3 coding sequence is TGTGCCAGCAGTTCGAGACAGGGGAACCGAGAGACCCAGTACTTC. Amino acid sequence: CASSSRQGNRETQYF.